One sample yielded the 21 T cell receptor beta chains listed below, sequenced in a study of T-cell memory formation after mild COVID-19. TCRdb analysed the 5' RACE reads with MiXCR anew, one entry per CDR3 protein. The table includes around 300,000 distinct CDR3 sequences, around 13% detected once. Sequenced sample: PBMCs or a T cell subset sorted from them (not recorded which). The receptors stem from a man younger than 30 who had mild COVID-19 (a few samples of this study predate the infection). Cell type and time point are not known.

The chain employs TRBV4-1 and TRBJ2-2; possible D gene TRBD1, 6 bases. This CDR3 comprises 15 residues. V lost 3 bases to trimming and J lost 6 bases, with 14 bases between them. Per the germline V gene, CDR1 is MGHRA and CDR2 is YSYEKL. CDR3 in DNA: TGCGCCAGCAGCCAGGCAGGGGCTCCCGCCGGGGAGCTGTTTTTT. Amino acid sequence: CASSQAGAPAGELFF.

Comment on this clonotype: One junction end disagrees with the germline gene, perhaps due to a read error. The chain joins TRBV7-7 to TRBJ2-3; a weak D match, TRBD1 (6 bases). The CDR3 has 13 amino acids. Germline V gene lookup returns CDR1 SSHAT and CDR2 FNYEAQ (reference sequence). CDR3 amino acids: CASSRDTTDTQYF. CDR3 nucleotide sequence: TGTGCTAGCAGCCGGGACACCACAGATACGCAGTATTTT.

This clonotype was counted between two and nine times. The chain uses TRBV6-5 and TRBJ2-5; no definite D call. The germline V gene has CDR1 MNHEY and CDR2 SVGAGI. The CDR3 is 13 residues long. Trimming left V 1 base short and J 5 bases short, with 8 bases between. Here the CDR3 DNA reads TGTGCCAGCAGTTACTGGGTTGGGGAGACCCAGTACTTC. It yields the protein CASSYWVGETQYF.

V gene TRBV19 combines with J gene TRBJ1-5; D ambiguous. V dropped 7 bases and J dropped 0 bases, with 10 bases sitting between them. The CDR3 length is 14 residues. CDR1 is LNHDA and CDR2 is SQIVND in the germline V gene (reference sequence). CDR3 sequence reads: CASTRSHSNQPQHF. CDR3 DNA sequence: TGTGCCAGTACCCGGAGCCATAGCAATCAGCCCCAGCATTTT.

This rearrangement joins TRBV3-1 to TRBJ2-3, with 7 bases lining up with TRBD2. The CDR3 covers 15 residues. Germline V gene data show CDR1 as LGHDT and CDR2 as YNNKEL (reference sequence). With 6 bases clipped from V and 2 bases from J, the junction kept 8 bases outside the gene matches. The CDR3 DNA reads TGTGCCAGCAGTCTCCTAGCGGATCTCACAGATACGCAGTATTTT. It codes for CASSLLADLTDTQYF.

The chain has TRBV19 and TRBJ1-1; a possible D gene is TRBD1 (5 bases). The V end lost 8 bases, the J end lost 5 bases, and 18 bases lay between the germline ends. Germline loops: CDR1 LNHDA, CDR2 SQIVND (reference sequence). The CDR3 has 14 residues. CDR3 DNA sequence: TGTGCCAGTGGCCTTTTCGGCGGGGGTACTGAAGCTTTCTTT. Translating it yields CASGLFGGGTEAFF.

This clonotype has just a few counts. The chain employs TRBV4-3 and TRBJ2-1; 8 bases are shared with TRBD1. Germline lookup yields CDR1 LGHNA and CDR2 YSLEER. The CDR3 has 19 amino acids. J was trimmed by 1 base and V by 0 bases; bases with no gene match: 11. The CDR3 bases are TGCGCCAGCAGCCAAGAATTTTTCGCAGGGGGCGCTTCCTACAATGAGCAGTTCTTC. It is translated as CASSQEFFAGGASYNEQFF.

The chain recombines TRBV18 with TRBJ2-7; D remains unclear. CDR3 length equals 14 residues. Looked up from germline, CDR1 is KGHSH and CDR2 is LQKENI. V lost 2 bases and J 2 bases, leaving 10 bases between the germline ends. CDR3 region: CASSPLVRPYEQYF. The CDR3 region has the DNA TGTGCCAGCTCACCATTAGTCAGACCCTACGAGCAGTACTTC.

This rearrangement joins TRBV24-1 to TRBJ2-5, with D possibly being TRBD1 or TRBD2 (5 bases each). The CDR3 spans 14 residues. CDR1 is KGHDR and CDR2 is SFDVKD in the germline V gene. V shed 3 bases and J shed 4 bases, with 11 bases lying between them. The CDR3 DNA follows: TGTGCCACCAGTGATCGGGGCGAACTAGAGACCCAGTACTTC. This codes for CATSDRGELETQYF.

This clonotype was recorded a few times. The genes are TRBV6-6 and TRBJ2-3; TRBD2 matches 9 bases. Looked up from germline, CDR1 is MNHNY and CDR2 is SVGAGI (reference sequence). This CDR3 is 15 amino acids long. J was trimmed by 3 bases and V by 3 bases; bases with no gene match: 4. CDR3 bases: TGTGCCAGCAGTTATATGCGGGGGGGAACAGATACGCAGTATTTT. Its translation: CASSYMRGGTDTQYF.

The chain links TRBV7-2 to TRBJ1-2; TRBD1 matches 9 bases. The CDR3 contains 15 residues. Looked up from germline, CDR1 is SGHTA and CDR2 is FQGNSA. The J segment lost 5 bases and the V segment lost 5 bases, leaving 9 bases of the junction unmatched. The CDR3 DNA reads TGTGCCAGCAGCCAGGGGTGGGACAGGGATTATGGCTACACCTTC. The encoded protein is CASSQGWDRDYGYTF.

This clonotype was seen more than once but under ten times. The junction differs from germline at one of its ends, possibly a read error. The V gene is TRBV4-3, the J gene TRBJ1-6, with 11 positions matching TRBD1. Germline V gives CDR1 LGHNA, CDR2 YSLEER. The CDR3 spans 15 residues. The CDR3 region is CASSQGTGGNTPLHF. The CDR3 DNA sequence: TGCGCCAGCAGCCAGGGGACAGGGGGTAATACACCCCTCCACTTT.

CDR3 bases: TGTGCCAGCAGTTTCCGGGTGAACACTGAAGCTTTCTTT. Translation: CASSFRVNTEAFF. The rearrangement links TRBV12-3 or TRBV12-4 to TRBJ1-1; D call uncertain. The V end lost 3 bases, the J end lost 0 bases, and 5 bases lay between the germline ends. CDR3 length: 13 amino acids.

The chain has TRBV10-3 and TRBJ2-1; D gene uncertain. V gave up 3 bases and J gave up 0 bases, with 6 bases separating them. The CDR3 is 14 amino acids. CDR1 and CDR2 from the germline V gene are ENHRY and SYGVKD. The CDR3 spells CAISEKTSYNEQFF. CDR3 DNA: TGTGCCATCAGTGAAAAGACCTCCTACAATGAGCAGTTCTTC.

To note about this clonotype: The junction departs from germline at one end; a sequencing error may be responsible. The chain employs TRBV18 and TRBJ1-2; 10 positions match TRBD1. The CDR3 totals 14 residues. The germline CDR1 and CDR2 sequences are KGHSH and LQKENI. The CDR3 bases are TGTGCCAGCTCACCACAGGACAGGGGGTTATCGGGCGCCTTC. Its translation: CASSPQDRGLSGAF.

There are many counts of this clonotype. The chain links TRBV7-3 to TRBJ2-1; D may be TRBD2 (7 bases). Deletions cut 3 bases from V and 7 bases from J, with 22 bases between. This CDR3 contains 17 residues. Germline CDR1 SGHTA, CDR2 FQGTGA. The CDR3 DNA follows: TGTGCCAGCAGCTTTCTGGTGGGCGGGGGCCGGTCGAATGAGCAGTTCTTC. Protein sequence: CASSFLVGGGRSNEQFF.

V is TRBV5-1 and J is TRBJ1-4, with 9 bases aligning to TRBD1. The CDR3 has 18 residues. Germline CDR1 reads SGHRS; CDR2 reads YFSETQ. Trimming at V came to 3 bases and at J to 3 bases, leaving 12 bases not matched to a gene. CDR3 sequence reads: CASSSTGGRGSPNEKLFF. The CDR3 coding sequence is TGCGCCAGCAGCTCCACAGGGGGCAGGGGTAGCCCTAATGAAAAACTGTTTTTT. Supplemented by reference TRBV5-1 and TRBJ1-4, the full variable domain reads KAGVTQTPRYLIKTRGQQVTLSCSPISGHRSVSWYQQTPGQGLQFLFEYFSETQRNKGNFPGRFSGRQFSNSRSEMNVSTLELGDSALYLCASSSTGGRGSPNEKLFFGSGTQLSVL.

This clonotype showed up just a few times. The V gene is TRBV5-1, the J gene TRBJ2-3; no reliable D call. Germline V CDR1 and CDR2: SGHRS, YFSETQ. This CDR3 has 14 amino acids. V shed 4 bases and J shed 2 bases, with 11 bases lying between them. Here the CDR3 reads CASSPRQDTDTQYF. CDR3 DNA: TGCGCCAGCAGCCCCAGGCAGGACACAGATACGCAGTATTTT.

This clonotype was detected only a few times. The chain employs TRBV7-2 and TRBJ1-3; unclear D gene. CDR1 and CDR2 from the germline V gene are SGHTA and FQGNSA. The ends were cut back, 1 base at V and 2 bases at J, with 9 bases in the middle. The CDR3 consists of 15 residues. The DNA of the CDR3 is TGTGCCAGCAGCTTAGAACGGTTCGCTGGAAACACCATATATTTT. Its translation: CASSLERFAGNTIYF.

At least ten counts were recorded for this clonotype. The chain links TRBV5-1 to TRBJ1-6; tentatively, D is TRBD1 (6 bases). V dropped 1 base and J dropped 6 bases, with 11 bases sitting between them. Per germline, CDR1 SGHRS and CDR2 YFSETQ. The CDR3 contains 15 residues. The CDR3 nucleotides read TGCGCCAGCAGCTTGTGGGGGGCTAGTAATTCACCCCTCCACTTT. It is translated as CASSLWGASNSPLHF.

In its sample, this clonotype was seen a few times. The V gene is TRBV29-1, the J gene TRBJ2-1, with D perhaps TRBD1 (5 bases). Germline CDR1 is SQVTM and CDR2 is ANQGSEA. The CDR3 has 12 residues. The V end lost 2 bases, the J end lost 9 bases, and 11 bases lay between the germline ends. The DNA for the CDR3 is TGCAGCGTTGAAAGGGGCGAACGTGAGCAGTTCTTC. The encoded protein is CSVERGEREQFF.